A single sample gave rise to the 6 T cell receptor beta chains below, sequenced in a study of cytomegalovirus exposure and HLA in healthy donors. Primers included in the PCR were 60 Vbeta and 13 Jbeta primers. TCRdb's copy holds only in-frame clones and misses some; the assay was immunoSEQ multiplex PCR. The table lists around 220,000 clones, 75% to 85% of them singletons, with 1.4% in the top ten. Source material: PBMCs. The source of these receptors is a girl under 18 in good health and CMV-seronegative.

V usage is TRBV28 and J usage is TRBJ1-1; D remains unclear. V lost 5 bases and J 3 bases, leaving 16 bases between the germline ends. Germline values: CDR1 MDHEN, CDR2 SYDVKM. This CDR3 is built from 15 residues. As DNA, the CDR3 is TGTGCCAGCAGTCTTGCGGGCCTTGGCGACACTGAAGCTTTCTTT. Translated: CASSLAGLGDTEAFF.

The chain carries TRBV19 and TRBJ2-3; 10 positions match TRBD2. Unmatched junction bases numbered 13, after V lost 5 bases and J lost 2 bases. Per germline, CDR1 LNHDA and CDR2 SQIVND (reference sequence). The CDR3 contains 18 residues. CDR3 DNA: TGTGCCAGTAGTCCTGGGCCCGTGACTAGCGGGCCCACAGATACGCAGTATTTT. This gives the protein CASSPGPVTSGPTDTQYF.

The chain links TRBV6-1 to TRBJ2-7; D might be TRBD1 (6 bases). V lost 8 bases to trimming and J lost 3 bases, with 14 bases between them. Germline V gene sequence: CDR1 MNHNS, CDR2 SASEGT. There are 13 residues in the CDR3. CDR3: CASQTRTVYEQYF. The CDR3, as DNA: TGTGCCAGCCAGACCAGGACAGTCTACGAGCAGTACTTC.

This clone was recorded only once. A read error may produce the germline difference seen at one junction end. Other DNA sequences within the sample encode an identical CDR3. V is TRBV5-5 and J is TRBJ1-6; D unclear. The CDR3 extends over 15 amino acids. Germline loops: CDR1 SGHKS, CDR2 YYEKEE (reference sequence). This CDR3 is CASSFCTGANSPLHF. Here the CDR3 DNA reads TGTGCCAGCAGCTTCTGCACTGGAGCTAATTCACCTCTCCACTTT.

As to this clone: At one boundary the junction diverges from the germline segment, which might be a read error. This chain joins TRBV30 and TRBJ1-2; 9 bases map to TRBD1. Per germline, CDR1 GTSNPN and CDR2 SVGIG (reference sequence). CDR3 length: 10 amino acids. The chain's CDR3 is CAYQYPGQGF. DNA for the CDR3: TGTGCCTACCAATACCCGGGACAGGGTTTC.

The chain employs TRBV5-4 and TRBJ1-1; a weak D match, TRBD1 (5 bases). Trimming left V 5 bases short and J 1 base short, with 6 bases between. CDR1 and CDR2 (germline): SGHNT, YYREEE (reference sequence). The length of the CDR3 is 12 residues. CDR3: CASSGQNTEAFF. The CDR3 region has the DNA TGTGCCAGCAGTGGACAGAACACTGAAGCTTTCTTT. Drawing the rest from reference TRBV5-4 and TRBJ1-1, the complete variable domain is ETGVTQSPTHLIKTRGQQVTLRCSSQSGHNTVSWYQQALGQGPQFIFQYYREEENGRGNFPPRFSGLQFPNYSSELNVNALELDDSALYLCASSGQNTEAFFGQGTRLTVV.